These 23 T cell receptor beta chains originate from one sample sequenced in a study of control samples from healthy donors and cancer patients. Libraries were prepared by immunoSEQ multiplex PCR; TCRdb keeps only in-frame clonotypes and omits some of them. The table has under 95,000 clones, approximately 89% seen once. The specimen sequenced was blood. The receptors were gathered from a woman aged 30 to 39 in good health.

This chain links TRBV4-2 with TRBJ2-4, with unresolved D. Germline CDR1 LGHNA, CDR2 YNFKEQ. The CDR3 extends over 14 amino acids. V dropped 0 bases and J dropped 2 bases, with 5 bases sitting between them. Here the CDR3 reads CASSQEGTKNIQYF. The CDR3 nucleotides read TGTGCCAGCAGCCAAGAGGGGACCAAAAACATTCAGTACTTC.

The chain carries TRBV6-5 and TRBJ1-1; no clear D. Germline loops: CDR1 MNHEY, CDR2 SVGAGI. V gave up 6 bases and J gave up 4 bases, with 9 bases separating them. The length of the CDR3 is 12 residues. As DNA, the CDR3 is TGTGCCAGCAGATCAGGTAGCACTGAAGCTTTCTTT. Its translation is CASRSGSTEAFF.

This clone was seen once. The chain uses TRBV29-1 and TRBJ2-4, with TRBD2 identical over 9 bases. Germline V lookup: CDR1 SQVTM, CDR2 ANQGSEA. J gave up 8 bases and V 0 bases, and 8 bases lay outside the gene matches. The CDR3 totals 15 residues. The CDR3 DNA reads TGCAGCGTTGAAGATGTTAATAGCGGGAGAGACATTCAGTACTTC. The encoded protein is CSVEDVNSGRDIQYF.

V is TRBV28 and J is TRBJ1-2, with D possibly TRBD1 on 5 matching bases. Germline V gene sequence: CDR1 MDHEN, CDR2 SYDVKM. CDR3 size: 12 residues. The V gene lost 2 bases and the J gene lost 8 bases, with 9 bases spanning the gap. CDR3 protein: CASSLGARGYTF. The CDR3 coding sequence is TGTGCCAGCAGTTTAGGGGCCAGAGGCTACACCTTC.

The chain joins TRBV11-1 to TRBJ1-1; D perhaps matches TRBD1 (5 bases). Between the trimmed V and J ends, which lost 1 base and 1 base, there was a span of 13 bases. The CDR3 contains 16 residues. Germline CDR1 is SGHAT and CDR2 is FQDESV (reference sequence). This CDR3 reads CASSLGGSGSNTEAFF. The CDR3 DNA follows: TGTGCCAGCAGCTTAGGTGGGTCAGGGTCGAACACTGAAGCTTTCTTT.

The rearrangement joins TRBV11-1 to TRBJ1-1; TRBD1 might be the D (5 bases). V was trimmed by 6 bases and J by 1 base, leaving 9 bases between them. Germline V gene lookup returns CDR1 SGHAT and CDR2 FQDESV (reference sequence). The CDR3 is 13 residues long. The CDR3 nucleotides are TGTGCCAGCAGAAAGGGGCAGAACACTGAAGCTTTCTTT. Its translation is CASRKGQNTEAFF.

The chain recombines TRBV28 with TRBJ1-3; a weak D match, TRBD1 (5 bases). CDR1 and CDR2 (germline): MDHEN, SYDVKM. V lost 5 bases and J 9 bases, leaving 20 bases between the germline ends. The CDR3 sequence is 15 residues long. The chain's CDR3 is CASSLRGTYVATIYF. CDR3 nucleotide sequence: TGTGCCAGCAGTCTACGAGGGACGTATGTCGCCACCATATATTTT.

The V and J genes are TRBV18 and TRBJ2-5; 7 bases map to TRBD1. The CDR3 covers 13 residues. Trimming cost V 4 bases and J 4 bases; bases outside gene matches: 3. Germline CDR1 and CDR2: KGHSH and LQKENI. CDR3 sequence: CASSLRDRETQYF. CDR3 coding DNA: TGTGCCAGCTCACTCCGGGACAGAGAGACCCAGTACTTC.

The chain recombines TRBV5-6 with TRBJ2-2, with 9 positions matching TRBD1. This CDR3 is 15 amino acids long. J lost 7 bases, V lost 0 bases, and 4 bases had no gene match. Germline lookup yields CDR1 SGHDT and CDR2 YYEEEE. CDR3 coding DNA: TGTGCCAGCAGCTTGGGGACAGGGGTTGGCGGGGAGCTGTTTTTT. Its protein is CASSLGTGVGGELFF.

The chain has TRBV15 and TRBJ1-2; D unclear. Germline lookup yields CDR1 LNHNV and CDR2 YYDKDF (reference sequence). The V end lost 11 bases, the J end lost 5 bases, and 18 bases lay between the germline ends. The CDR3 sequence is 13 residues long. The CDR3 sequence is CASGASQTYGYTF. For the CDR3, the DNA is TGTGCCTCAGGAGCGTCCCAGACTTATGGCTACACCTTC.

This clone has just one count. V gene TRBV7-9 combines with J gene TRBJ1-1; 10 nucleotides align to TRBD1. CDR1 is SEHNR, CDR2 FQNEAQ, per germline (reference sequence). J gave up 4 bases and V 7 bases, and 6 bases lay outside the gene matches. This CDR3 contains 14 residues. Here the CDR3 DNA reads TGTGCCAGCAACCCGACAGGGGGCTTCACTGAAGCTTTCTTT. Translating gives CASNPTGGFTEAFF.

In this sample, this clone turned up a few times. This chain connects TRBV30 to TRBJ2-7; TRBD2 agrees at 8 bases. The CDR3 has 14 residues. With 4 bases clipped from V and 2 bases from J, the junction kept 7 bases outside the gene matches. Germline assignment: CDR1 GTSNPN and CDR2 SVGIG (reference sequence). The CDR3 sequence: CAWTGTRRAYEQYF. The CDR3 DNA reads TGTGCCTGGACCGGGACTAGACGAGCCTACGAGCAGTACTTC.

V gene TRBV19 combines with J gene TRBJ1-2; 9 nucleotides agree with TRBD1. The V gene's germline CDR1 is LNHDA and CDR2 SQIVND (reference sequence). The CDR3 runs to 14 residues. Trimming removed 8 bases from V and 4 bases from J; junction bases left unmatched: 8. The CDR3 reads CASYSGTGIYGYTF. The DNA of the CDR3 is TGTGCCAGTTACTCCGGGACAGGGATCTATGGCTACACCTTC.

The chain recombines TRBV18 with TRBJ2-1, with TRBD2 identical over 7 bases. Germline CDR1 KGHSH, CDR2 LQKENI. V gave up 1 base and J gave up 0 bases; unmatched junction bases: 3. The CDR3 spans 16 residues. CDR3 region: CASSPLGGSSYNEQFF. CDR3 nucleotides: TGTGCCAGCTCACCACTTGGCGGGAGCTCCTACAATGAGCAGTTCTTC.

The genes are TRBV12-5 and TRBJ2-7, with no clear D. CDR3 size: 13 residues. V lost 6 bases to trimming and J lost 2 bases, with 11 bases between them. In germline, CDR1 is LGHNT, CDR2 FRNRAP. CDR3 sequence: CASGGSPTYEQYF. The CDR3 DNA follows: TGTGCTAGTGGCGGATCACCCACCTACGAGCAGTACTTC.

The CDR3 nucleotides are TGTGCCAGCAGCCCCAAACAGAACAATGAGCAGTTCTTC. Translating gives CASSPKQNNEQFF. The gene calls are TRBV7-2 and TRBJ2-1; the D is unclear. The germline CDR1 and CDR2 sequences are SGHTA and FQGNSA. This CDR3 has 13 amino acids. The ends were cut back, 5 bases at V and 5 bases at J, with 10 bases in the middle.

The chain couples TRBV4-1 to TRBJ2-5, with 9 nucleotides matching TRBD2. The germline V gene has CDR1 MGHRA and CDR2 YSYEKL. Trimming at V came to 2 bases and at J to 5 bases, leaving 6 bases not matched to a gene. The CDR3 consists of 15 residues. In DNA form, the CDR3 reads TGCGCCAGCAGCCAACTGACTAGCGGTCGGGAGACCCAGTACTTC. Its protein product is CASSQLTSGRETQYF.

The rearrangement uses TRBV4-2 and TRBJ1-2; D is possibly TRBD1 (5 bases). This CDR3 region has 14 residues. V was cut by 3 bases and J by 8 bases, with 16 bases left in between. Germline V gives CDR1 LGHNA, CDR2 YNFKEQ. CDR3 loop: CASSQGEGIRGYTF. CDR3 in DNA: TGTGCCAGCAGCCAGGGGGAGGGGATACGGGGCTACACCTTC.

This clone has a single count. The rearrangement uses TRBV18 and TRBJ2-5; 13 positions agree with TRBD2. Germline lookup yields CDR1 KGHSH and CDR2 LQKENI. CDR3 length: 15 amino acids. Trimming at V came to 4 bases and at J to 1 base, leaving 0 bases not matched to a gene. CDR3 protein: CASSRLAGGQETQYF. In DNA form, the CDR3 reads TGTGCCAGCTCACGACTAGCGGGGGGCCAAGAGACCCAGTACTTC.

This chain joins TRBV7-8 and TRBJ2-3, with 14 positions matching TRBD2. The germline gives CDR1 SGHVS, CDR2 FQNEAQ. The CDR3 spans 19 residues. The ends lost 5 bases at V and 1 base at J; junction bases unmatched: 11. The CDR3 protein is CASSPGTSGSWARTDTQYF. The CDR3 bases are TGTGCCAGCAGCCCCGGGACTAGCGGGAGTTGGGCACGCACAGATACGCAGTATTTT.

This chain joins TRBV18 and TRBJ1-4; D ambiguous. The V gene's germline CDR1 is KGHSH and CDR2 LQKENI. The V gene lost 5 bases and the J gene lost 0 bases, with 10 bases spanning the gap. This CDR3 contains 15 residues. CDR3 amino acids: CASSAYTTTNEKLFF. Written as DNA, the CDR3 is TGTGCCAGCTCAGCGTACACGACAACTAATGAAAAACTGTTTTTT.

The chain is built from TRBV14 and TRBJ1-2, with D possibly matching TRBD1 (6 bases). The CDR3 has 13 amino acids. Trimming removed 4 bases from V and 7 bases from J, with 13 bases in between. Germline values: CDR1 SGHDN, CDR2 FVKESK. The CDR3 is CASSRGHLGGYTF. In DNA form, the CDR3 reads TGTGCCAGCAGCCGGGGACACCTGGGTGGCTACACCTTC. Supplemented by reference TRBV14 and TRBJ1-2, the full variable domain reads EAGVTQFPSHSVIEKGQTVTLRCDPISGHDNLYWYRRVMGKEIKFLLHFVKESKQDESGMPNNRFLAERTGGTYSTLKVQPAELEDSGVYFCASSRGHLGGYTFGSGTRLTVV.

V and J are TRBV27 and TRBJ1-1, with 7 bases fitting TRBD1. V lost 6 bases to trimming and J lost 3 bases; unmatched junction nucleotides: 7. CDR1 MNHEY and CDR2 SMNVEV come from the germline V gene (reference sequence). The CDR3 spans 14 residues. CDR3 residues: CASRNHRGYTEAFF. The CDR3 DNA reads TGTGCCAGCAGGAACCACAGGGGATACACTGAAGCTTTCTTT.